This T cell receptor beta chain stems from a study of blood T cell repertoires in COVID-19. Study as a whole: Acute and convalescent COVID-19 specimens originated in the United States, Italy and Spain. Sources were T cells, B-cell-depleted T cells, or PBMCs; the material itself was cDNA or gDNA.

Produced via immunoSEQ multiplex PCR; TCRdb's table is partial and in-frame only. Of roughly 430,000 clones in the sample, approximately 91% are singletons; the top ten hold 2% to 2.5%. The V and J ends lost 0 bases and 1 base respectively, with 6 bases between them. The CDR3 extends over 14 amino acids. Germline V CDR1 and CDR2: MGHRA, YSYEKL. This clone was detected a few times. The origin of this receptor is a woman in her thirties or forties with acute COVID-19. Sample: PBMCs or T cells enriched from blood (not recorded which). The chain employs TRBV4-1 and TRBJ1-1, with D unresolved. CDR3 coding DNA: TGCGCCAGCAGCCAAGAAGAGGGGAACACTGAAGCTTTCTTT. It yields the protein CASSQEEGNTEAFF.